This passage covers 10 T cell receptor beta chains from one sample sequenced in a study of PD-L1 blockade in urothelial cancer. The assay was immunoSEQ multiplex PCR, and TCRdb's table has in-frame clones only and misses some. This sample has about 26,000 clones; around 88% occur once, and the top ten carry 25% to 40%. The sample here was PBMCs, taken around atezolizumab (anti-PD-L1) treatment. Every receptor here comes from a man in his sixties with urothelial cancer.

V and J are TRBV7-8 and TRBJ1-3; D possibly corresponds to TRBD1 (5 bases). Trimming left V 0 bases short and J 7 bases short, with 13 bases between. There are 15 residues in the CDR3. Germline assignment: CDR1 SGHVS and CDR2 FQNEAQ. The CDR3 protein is CASSLAWGGTNTIYF. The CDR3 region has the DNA TGTGCCAGCAGCTTAGCGTGGGGGGGTACGAACACCATATATTTT.

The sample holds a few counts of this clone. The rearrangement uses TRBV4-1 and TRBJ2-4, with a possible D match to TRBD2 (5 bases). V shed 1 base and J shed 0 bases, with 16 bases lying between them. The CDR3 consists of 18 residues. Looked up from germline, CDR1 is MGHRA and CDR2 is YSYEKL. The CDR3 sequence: CASSQGFVGEKAKNIQYF. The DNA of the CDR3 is TGCGCCAGCAGCCAAGGGTTTGTCGGGGAGAAAGCCAAAAACATTCAGTACTTC.

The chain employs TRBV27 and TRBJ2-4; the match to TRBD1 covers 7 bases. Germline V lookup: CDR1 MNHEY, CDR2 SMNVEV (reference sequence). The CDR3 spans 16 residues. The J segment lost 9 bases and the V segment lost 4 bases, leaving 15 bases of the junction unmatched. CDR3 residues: CASSSTPRQGRSIQYF. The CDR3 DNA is TGTGCCAGCAGTTCAACCCCAAGACAGGGTCGGAGCATTCAGTACTTC.

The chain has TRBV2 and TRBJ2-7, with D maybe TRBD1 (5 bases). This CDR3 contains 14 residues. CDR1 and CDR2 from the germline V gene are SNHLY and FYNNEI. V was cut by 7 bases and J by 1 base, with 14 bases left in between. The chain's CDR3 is CASIPAGWSYEQYF. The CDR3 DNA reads TGTGCCAGCATTCCGGCAGGGTGGTCCTACGAGCAGTACTTC.

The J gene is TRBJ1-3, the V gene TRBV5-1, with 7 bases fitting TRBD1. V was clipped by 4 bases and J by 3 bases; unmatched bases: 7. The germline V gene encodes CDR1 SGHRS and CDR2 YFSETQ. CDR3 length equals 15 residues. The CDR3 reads CASSNQQGLGNTIYF. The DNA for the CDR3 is TGCGCCAGCAGCAACCAACAGGGGCTTGGAAACACCATATATTTT.

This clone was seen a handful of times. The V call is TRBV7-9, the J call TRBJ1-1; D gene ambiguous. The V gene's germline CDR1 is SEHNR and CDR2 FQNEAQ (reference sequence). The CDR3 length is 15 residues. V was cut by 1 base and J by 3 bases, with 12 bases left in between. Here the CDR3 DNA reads TGTGCCAGCAGCTTAGTTTCTCCCCCGGACACTGAAGCTTTCTTT. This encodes CASSLVSPPDTEAFF.

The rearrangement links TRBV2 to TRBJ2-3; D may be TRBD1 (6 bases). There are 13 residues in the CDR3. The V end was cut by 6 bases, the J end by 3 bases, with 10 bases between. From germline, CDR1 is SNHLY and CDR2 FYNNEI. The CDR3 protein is CASRQGYTDTQYF. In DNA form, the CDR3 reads TGTGCCAGCAGACAGGGTTATACAGATACGCAGTATTTT.

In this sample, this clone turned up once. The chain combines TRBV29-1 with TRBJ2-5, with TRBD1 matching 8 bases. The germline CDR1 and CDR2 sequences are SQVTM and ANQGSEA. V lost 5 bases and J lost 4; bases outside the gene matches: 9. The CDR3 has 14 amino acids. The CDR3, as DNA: TGCAGCGTTCTACGACAGGGGATCGGAGAGACCCAGTACTTC. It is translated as CSVLRQGIGETQYF.

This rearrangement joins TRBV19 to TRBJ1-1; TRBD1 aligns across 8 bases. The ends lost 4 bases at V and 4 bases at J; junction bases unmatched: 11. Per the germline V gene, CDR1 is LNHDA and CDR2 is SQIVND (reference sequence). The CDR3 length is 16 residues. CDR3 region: CASSKDRVGGGTEAFF. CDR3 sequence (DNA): TGTGCCAGTAGTAAGGACAGGGTCGGAGGGGGCACTGAAGCTTTCTTT. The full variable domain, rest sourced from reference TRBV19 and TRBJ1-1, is DGGITQSPKYLFRKEGQNVTLSCEQNLNHDAMYWYRQDPGQGLRLIYYSQIVNDFQKGDIAEGYSVSREKKESFPLTVTSAQKNPTAFYLCASSKDRVGGGTEAFFGQGTRLTVV.

The CDR3 nucleotides read TGTGCCAGCAGTGAACGGCTAGCGGACAATGAGCAGTTCTTC. Protein: CASSERLADNEQFF. The chain uses TRBV2 and TRBJ2-1; 7 bases are a match to TRBD2. Germline lookup yields CDR1 SNHLY and CDR2 FYNNEI. This CDR3 spans 14 amino acids. Losses at the gene ends were 2 bases for V and 5 bases for J; bases not matched to a gene: 3. The variable domain in full, completed from reference TRBV2 and TRBJ2-1, reads EPEVTQTPSHQVTQMGQEVILRCVPISNHLYFYWYRQILGQKVEFLVSFYNNEISEKSEIFDDQFSVERPDGSNFTLKIRSTKLEDSAMYFCASSERLADNEQFFGPGTRLTVL.